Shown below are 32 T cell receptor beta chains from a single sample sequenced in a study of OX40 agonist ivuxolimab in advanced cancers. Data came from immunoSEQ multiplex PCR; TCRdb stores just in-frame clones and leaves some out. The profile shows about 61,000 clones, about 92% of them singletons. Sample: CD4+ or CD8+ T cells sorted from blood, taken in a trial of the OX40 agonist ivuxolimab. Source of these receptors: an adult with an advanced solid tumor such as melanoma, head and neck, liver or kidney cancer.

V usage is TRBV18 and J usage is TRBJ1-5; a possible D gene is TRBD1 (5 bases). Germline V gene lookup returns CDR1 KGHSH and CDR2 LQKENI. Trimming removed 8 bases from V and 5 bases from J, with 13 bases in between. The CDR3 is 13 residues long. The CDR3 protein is CASARDGDQPQHF. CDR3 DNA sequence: TGTGCCAGCGCCCGGGACGGAGATCAGCCCCAGCATTTT.

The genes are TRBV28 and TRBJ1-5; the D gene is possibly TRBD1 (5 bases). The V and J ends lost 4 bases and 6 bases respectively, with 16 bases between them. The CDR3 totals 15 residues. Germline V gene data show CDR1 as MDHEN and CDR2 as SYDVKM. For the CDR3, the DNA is TGTGCCAGCAGTTGGGGGAAGCTCCTCAGTCAGCCCCAGCATTTT. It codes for CASSWGKLLSQPQHF. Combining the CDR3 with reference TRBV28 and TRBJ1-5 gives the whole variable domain DVKVTQSSRYLVKRTGEKVFLECVQDMDHENMFWYRQDPGLGLRLIYFSYDVKMKEKGDIPEGYSVSREKKERFSLILESASTNQTSMYLCASSWGKLLSQPQHFGDGTRLSIL.

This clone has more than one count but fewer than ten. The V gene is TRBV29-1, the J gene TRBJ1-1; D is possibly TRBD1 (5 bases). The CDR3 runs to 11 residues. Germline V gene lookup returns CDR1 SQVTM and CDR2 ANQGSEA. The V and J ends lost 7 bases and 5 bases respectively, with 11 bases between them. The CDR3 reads CSGIWGTEAFF. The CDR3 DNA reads TGCAGCGGTATTTGGGGGACTGAAGCTTTCTTT.

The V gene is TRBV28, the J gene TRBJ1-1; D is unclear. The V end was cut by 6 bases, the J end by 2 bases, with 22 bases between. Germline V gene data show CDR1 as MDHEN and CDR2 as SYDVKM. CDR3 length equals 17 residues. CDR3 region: CASSSTEASKGNTEAFF. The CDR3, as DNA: TGTGCCAGCAGCTCCACAGAGGCCTCGAAGGGAAACACTGAAGCTTTCTTT.

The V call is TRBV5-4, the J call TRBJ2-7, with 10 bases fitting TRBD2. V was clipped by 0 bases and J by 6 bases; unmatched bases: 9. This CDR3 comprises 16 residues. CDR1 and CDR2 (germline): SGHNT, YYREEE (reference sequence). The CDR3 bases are TGTGCCAGCAGCTTGGTGCCTAGCGGGAGTGGTTCCGAGCAGTACGTC. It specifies CASSLVPSGSGSEQYV.

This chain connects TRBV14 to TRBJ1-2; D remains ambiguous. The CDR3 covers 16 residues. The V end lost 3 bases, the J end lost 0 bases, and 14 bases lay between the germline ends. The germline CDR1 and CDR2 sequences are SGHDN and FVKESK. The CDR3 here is CASSQSRMTTNYGYTF. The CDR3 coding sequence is TGTGCCAGCAGCCAGTCGCGAATGACAACTAACTATGGCTACACCTTC.

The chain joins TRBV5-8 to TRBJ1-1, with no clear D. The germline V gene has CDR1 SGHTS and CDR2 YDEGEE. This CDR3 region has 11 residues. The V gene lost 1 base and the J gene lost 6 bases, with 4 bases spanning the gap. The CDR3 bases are TGTGCCAGCAGCTTGCGACCTGAAGCTTTCTTT. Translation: CASSLRPEAFF.

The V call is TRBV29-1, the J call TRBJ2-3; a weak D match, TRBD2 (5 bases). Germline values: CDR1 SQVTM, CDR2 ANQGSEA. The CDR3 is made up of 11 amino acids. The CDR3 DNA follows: TGCACCTGGGCGGAGGCGGATACGCAGTATTTT. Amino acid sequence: CTWAEADTQYF.

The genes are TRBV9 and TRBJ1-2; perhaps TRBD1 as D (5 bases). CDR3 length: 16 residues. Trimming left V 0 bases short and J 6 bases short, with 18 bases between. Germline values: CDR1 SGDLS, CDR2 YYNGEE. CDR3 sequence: CASSVGGPPGLDGYTF. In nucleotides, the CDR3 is TGTGCCAGCAGCGTAGGGGGACCTCCGGGGTTGGATGGCTACACCTTC.

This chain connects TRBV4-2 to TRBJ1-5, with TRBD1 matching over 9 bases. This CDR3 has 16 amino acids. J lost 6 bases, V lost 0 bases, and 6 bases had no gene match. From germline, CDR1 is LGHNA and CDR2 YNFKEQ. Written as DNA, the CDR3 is TGTGCCAGCAGCCAAGAAGGTGGGACAGGGAGTCAGCCCCAGCATTTT. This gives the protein CASSQEGGTGSQPQHF.

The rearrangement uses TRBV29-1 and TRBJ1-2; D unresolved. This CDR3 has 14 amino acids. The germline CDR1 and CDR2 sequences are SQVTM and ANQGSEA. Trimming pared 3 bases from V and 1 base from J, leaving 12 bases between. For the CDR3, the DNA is TGCAGCGTTGATATTTTCGAGGGTAACTATGGCTACACCTTC. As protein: CSVDIFEGNYGYTF.

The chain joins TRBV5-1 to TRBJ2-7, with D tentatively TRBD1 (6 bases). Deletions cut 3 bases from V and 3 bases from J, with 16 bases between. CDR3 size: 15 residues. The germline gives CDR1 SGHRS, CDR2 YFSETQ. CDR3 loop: CASSSGQPQVYEQYF. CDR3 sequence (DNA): TGCGCCAGCAGCTCCGGACAGCCACAAGTCTACGAGCAGTACTTC.

The CDR3 loop is CASSQLEFGEAFF. CDR3 bases: TGTGCCAGCAGCCAATTAGAGTTTGGTGAAGCTTTCTTT. The chain recombines TRBV4-2 with TRBJ1-1; D is unclear. This CDR3 has 13 amino acids. The V gene's germline CDR1 is LGHNA and CDR2 YNFKEQ. V was cut by 2 bases and J by 7 bases, with 11 bases left in between.

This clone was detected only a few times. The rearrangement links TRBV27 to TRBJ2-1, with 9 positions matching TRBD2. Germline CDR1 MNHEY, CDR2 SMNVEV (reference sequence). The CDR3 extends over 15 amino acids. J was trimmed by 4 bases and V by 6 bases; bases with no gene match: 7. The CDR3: CASRPLAGIYNEQFF. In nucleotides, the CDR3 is TGTGCCAGCAGACCTCTAGCGGGGATATACAATGAGCAGTTCTTC.

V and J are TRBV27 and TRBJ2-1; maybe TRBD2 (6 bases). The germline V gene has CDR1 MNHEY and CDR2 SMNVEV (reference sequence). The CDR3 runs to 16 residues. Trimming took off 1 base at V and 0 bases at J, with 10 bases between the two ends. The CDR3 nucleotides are TGTGCCAGCAGTTTATGGGTGACTAGCTCCTACAATGAGCAGTTCTTC. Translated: CASSLWVTSSYNEQFF.

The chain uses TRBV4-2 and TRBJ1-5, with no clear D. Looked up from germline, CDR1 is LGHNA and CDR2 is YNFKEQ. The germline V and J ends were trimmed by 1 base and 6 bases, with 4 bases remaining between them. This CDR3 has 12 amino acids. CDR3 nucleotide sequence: TGTGCCAGCAGCCAAGGGTTTCAGCCCCAGCATTTT. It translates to CASSQGFQPQHF.

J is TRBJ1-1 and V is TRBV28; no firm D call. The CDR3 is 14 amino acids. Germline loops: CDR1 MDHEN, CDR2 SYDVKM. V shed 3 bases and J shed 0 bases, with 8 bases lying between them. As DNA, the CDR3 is TGTGCCAGCAGTTTCTACCCGATGAACACTGAAGCTTTCTTT. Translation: CASSFYPMNTEAFF.

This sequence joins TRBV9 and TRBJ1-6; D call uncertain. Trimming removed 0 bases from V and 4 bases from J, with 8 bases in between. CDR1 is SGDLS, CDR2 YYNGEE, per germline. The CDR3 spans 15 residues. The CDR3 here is CASSVATNYNSPLHF. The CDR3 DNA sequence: TGTGCCAGCAGCGTAGCTACGAATTATAATTCACCCCTCCACTTT.

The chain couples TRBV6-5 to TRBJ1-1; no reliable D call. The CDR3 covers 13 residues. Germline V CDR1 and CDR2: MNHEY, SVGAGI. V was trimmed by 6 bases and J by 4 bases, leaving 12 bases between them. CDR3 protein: CASSQGMGTEAFF. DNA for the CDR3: TGTGCCAGCAGCCAAGGGATGGGCACTGAAGCTTTCTTT.

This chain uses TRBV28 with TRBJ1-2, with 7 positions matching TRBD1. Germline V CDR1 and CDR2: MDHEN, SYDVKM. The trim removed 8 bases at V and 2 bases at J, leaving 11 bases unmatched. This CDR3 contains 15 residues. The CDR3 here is CASAPPPGGNYGYTF. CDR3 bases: TGTGCCAGCGCTCCCCCACCAGGGGGGAACTATGGCTACACCTTC.

CDR3 sequence: CASSLSTDNTDTQYF. CDR3 DNA sequence: TGTGCCAGCAGTTTATCCACAGACAACACAGATACGCAGTATTTT. V is TRBV27 and J is TRBJ2-3; D is uncertain. V lost 0 bases to trimming and J lost 2 bases, with 9 bases between them. CDR1 and CDR2 from the germline V gene are MNHEY and SMNVEV (reference sequence). The CDR3 has 15 amino acids.

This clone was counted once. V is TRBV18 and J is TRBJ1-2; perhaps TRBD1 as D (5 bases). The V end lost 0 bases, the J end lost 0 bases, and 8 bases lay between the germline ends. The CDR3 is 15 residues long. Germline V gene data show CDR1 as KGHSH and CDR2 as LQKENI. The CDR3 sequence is CASSPPRGANYGYTF. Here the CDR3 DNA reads TGTGCCAGCTCACCACCAAGGGGAGCTAACTATGGCTACACCTTC.

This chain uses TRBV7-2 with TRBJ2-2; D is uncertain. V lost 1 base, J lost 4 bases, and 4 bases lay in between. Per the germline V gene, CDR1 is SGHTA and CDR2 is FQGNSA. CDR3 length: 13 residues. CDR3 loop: CASSLEGTGELFF. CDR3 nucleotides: TGTGCCAGCAGCTTAGAAGGCACCGGGGAGCTGTTTTTT.

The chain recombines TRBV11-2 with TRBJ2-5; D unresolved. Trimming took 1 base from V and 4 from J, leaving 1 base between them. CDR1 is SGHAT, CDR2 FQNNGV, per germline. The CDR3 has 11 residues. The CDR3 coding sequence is TGTGCCAGCAGCTTAGCAGAGACCCAGTACTTC. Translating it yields CASSLAETQYF.

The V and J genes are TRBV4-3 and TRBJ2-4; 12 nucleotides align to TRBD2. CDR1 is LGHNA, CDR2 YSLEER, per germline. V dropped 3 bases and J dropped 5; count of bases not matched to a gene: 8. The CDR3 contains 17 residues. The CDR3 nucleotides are TGCGCCAGCAGCCATGCTCCTAGCGGGGGGGAGGAAAACATTCAGTACTTC. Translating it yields CASSHAPSGGEENIQYF.

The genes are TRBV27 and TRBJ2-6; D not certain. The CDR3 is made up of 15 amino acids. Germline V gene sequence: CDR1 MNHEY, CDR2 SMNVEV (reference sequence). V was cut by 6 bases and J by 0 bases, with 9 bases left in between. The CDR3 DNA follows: TGTGCCAGCAGCCTCTTGAGCTCTGGGGCCAACGTCCTGACTTTC. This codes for CASSLLSSGANVLTF.

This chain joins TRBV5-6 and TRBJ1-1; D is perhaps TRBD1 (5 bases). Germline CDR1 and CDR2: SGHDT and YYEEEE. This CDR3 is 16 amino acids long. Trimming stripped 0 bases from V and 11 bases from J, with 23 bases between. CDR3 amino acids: CASSLDRILTAVGAFF. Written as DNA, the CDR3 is TGTGCCAGCAGCTTGGATCGGATCCTGACAGCCGTGGGGGCTTTCTTT.

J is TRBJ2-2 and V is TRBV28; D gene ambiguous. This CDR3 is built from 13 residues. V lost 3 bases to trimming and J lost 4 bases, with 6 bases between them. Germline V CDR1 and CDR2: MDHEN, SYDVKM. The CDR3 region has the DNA TGTGCCAGCAGTTTCCGGATCACCGGGGAGCTGTTTTTT. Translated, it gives CASSFRITGELFF.

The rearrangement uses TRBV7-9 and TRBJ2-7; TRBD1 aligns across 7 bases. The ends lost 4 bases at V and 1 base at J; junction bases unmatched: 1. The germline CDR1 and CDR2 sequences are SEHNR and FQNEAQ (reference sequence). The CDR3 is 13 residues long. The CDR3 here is CASSWTGSYEQYF. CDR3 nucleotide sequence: TGTGCCAGCAGCTGGACAGGATCCTACGAGCAGTACTTC.

CDR3 DNA sequence: TGTGCCAGCAATTTCCTCGGCGGGCTTAGCACAGATACGCAGTATTTT. It is translated as CASNFLGGLSTDTQYF. V gene TRBV28 combines with J gene TRBJ2-3; weak D call: TRBD2 (5 bases). The CDR3 sequence is 16 residues long. Per germline, CDR1 MDHEN and CDR2 SYDVKM. Trimming removed 7 bases from V and 0 bases from J, with 17 bases in between.

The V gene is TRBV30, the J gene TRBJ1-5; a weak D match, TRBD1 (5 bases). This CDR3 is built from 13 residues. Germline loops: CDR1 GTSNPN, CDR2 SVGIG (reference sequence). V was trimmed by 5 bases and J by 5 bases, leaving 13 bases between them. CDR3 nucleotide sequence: TGTGCCTGGGGGTCAGGGAGTGATCAGCCCCAGCATTTT. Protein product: CAWGSGSDQPQHF.

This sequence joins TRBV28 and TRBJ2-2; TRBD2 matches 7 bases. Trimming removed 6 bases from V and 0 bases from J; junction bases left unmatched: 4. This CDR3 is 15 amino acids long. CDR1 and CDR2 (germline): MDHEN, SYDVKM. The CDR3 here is CASSWGLSNTGELFF. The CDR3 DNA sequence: TGTGCCAGCAGCTGGGGACTATCGAACACCGGGGAGCTGTTTTTT.